The text below deals with one TCR beta chain. These data are taken from a study of blood T cell repertoires in COVID-19. Study-wide background: Acute and convalescent COVID-19 samples came from the United States, Italy and Spain. Sources were T cells, B-cell-depleted T cells, or PBMCs; the material itself was cDNA or gDNA.

In the source study's methods: Researchers report that nucleated cell counts were estimated from reference gene primer amplification. Some clones are missing from TCRdb's copy, which holds only in-frame ones; the method was immunoSEQ multiplex PCR. Clone size and V and J calls were adopted from that table, with D and trimming inferred from the DNA. The sample has more than 75,000 clones; 70% to 90% are singletons. V was pared by 7 bases and J by 3 bases, with 9 bases of the junction left unmatched. CDR1 is SGHDT, CDR2 YYEEEE, per germline. The CDR3 runs 14 residues. The chain carries TRBV5-6 and TRBJ2-7; 8 bases are a match to TRBD1. Sequenced input: peripheral blood. The receptor was isolated from a woman in her 70s with acute or convalescent COVID-19. CDR3 loop: CASLKTGGNYEQYV. The DNA of the CDR3 is TGTGCCAGCCTCAAAACAGGGGGGAACTACGAGCAGTACGTC.